This passage covers 7 T cell receptor beta chains from one sample sequenced in a study of T cells in localized non-small cell lung cancer. Profiling relied on immunoSEQ multiplex PCR, and the TCRdb table lists in-frame clones only, not all of them. The sample yields almost 40,000 clones, roughly 80% seen once. Material: PBMCs, obtained before any cancer treatment. The receptors stem from a woman aged 35 to 75 with stage II squamous cell lung carcinoma.

V gene TRBV6-1 combines with J gene TRBJ2-5; D ambiguous. With 6 bases removed from V and 2 bases from J, the gap between germline ends came to 13 bases. CDR3 length: 14 amino acids. Germline V gives CDR1 MNHNS, CDR2 SASEGT. The CDR3 sequence: CASSPNANQETQYF. In DNA, the CDR3 is TGTGCCAGCAGCCCCAACGCAAATCAAGAGACCCAGTACTTC.

The V and J genes are TRBV5-6 and TRBJ2-4; possible D gene TRBD2, 5 bases. The CDR3 extends over 13 amino acids. Germline values: CDR1 SGHDT, CDR2 YYEEEE. V shed 0 bases and J shed 7 bases, with 8 bases lying between them. The CDR3 nucleotides read TGTGCCAGCAGCTTGGACAGAGGGAACATTCAGTACTTC. This codes for CASSLDRGNIQYF.

V gene TRBV27 combines with J gene TRBJ2-2, with 7 bases aligning to TRBD2. This CDR3 spans 14 amino acids. Germline V CDR1 and CDR2: MNHEY, SMNVEV (reference sequence). V trimming: 6 bases; J trimming: 5 bases; junction bases outside the gene matches: 6. The CDR3 nucleotides read TGTGCCAGCAGAGTGGCGGGAGAGACCGGGGAGCTGTTTTTT. It codes for CASRVAGETGELFF.

The genes are TRBV11-2 and TRBJ2-1; D tentatively reads TRBD1 or TRBD2 (6 bases each). The CDR3 spans 15 residues. The ends were cut back, 1 base at V and 10 bases at J, with 17 bases in the middle. Germline V gene data show CDR1 as SGHAT and CDR2 as FQNNGV. The CDR3, as DNA: TGTGCCAGCAGCTTAGCTGGAGGGGGTATTAAAGAGCAGTTCTTC. As protein: CASSLAGGGIKEQFF.

The V and J genes are TRBV27 and TRBJ2-3; D uncertain. From germline, CDR1 is MNHEY and CDR2 SMNVEV (reference sequence). CDR3 length: 12 residues. Trimming stripped 5 bases from V and 0 bases from J, with 3 bases between. The chain's CDR3 is CASSPSTDTQYF. The CDR3 nucleotides read TGTGCCAGCAGTCCGAGCACAGATACGCAGTATTTT.

V is TRBV11-2 and J is TRBJ1-1; D perhaps matches TRBD1 (6 bases). V was shortened by 1 base and J by 4 bases, with 10 bases between the two germline ends. The CDR3 length is 14 residues. Germline-derived CDR1 and CDR2 are SGHAT and FQNNGV. The CDR3 spells CASSLVQGSTEAFF. CDR3 nucleotides: TGTGCCAGCAGCTTAGTCCAGGGGAGCACTGAAGCTTTCTTT.

The count of this clone is one. This chain links TRBV7-8 with TRBJ2-3; D could derive from TRBD1 or TRBD2 (5 bases each). Germline CDR1 SGHVS, CDR2 FQNEAQ. This CDR3 spans 14 amino acids. Between the trimmed V and J ends, which lost 7 bases and 1 base, there was a span of 12 bases. CDR3 DNA: TGTGCCAGCAATCTTGTGGGGGGCACAGATACGCAGTATTTT. Its protein is CASNLVGGTDTQYF.